Listed below are T cell receptor beta chains from one sample, sequenced in a study of shared T cell receptors in the human thymus. Method: immunoSEQ multiplex PCR; TCRdb's copy keeps in-frame clones and lacks some. This sample yields 600,000 to 900,000 clones, of which 75% to 90% are seen a single time; 0.0095% to 0.013% belongs to the top ten. These data also formed part of another study, on human thymus T cells.

The sample consisted of thymocytes. All receptors come from a girl under three years old with a congenital heart defect. CDR3s include the opening cysteine and the closing phenylalanine or tryptophan. The D gene is left open where the match is weak. The listing skips clone size in some rows; elsewhere it reads once, few, many or a size class.

clone size,D gene,V gene,J gene,CDR3 protein,CDR3 DNA
.,.,TRBV6-5,TRBJ2-7,CASSEDRGTYEQYF,TGTGCCAGCAGTGAAGATCGGGGTACCTACGAGCAGTACTTC
.,TRBD1,TRBV2,TRBJ1-1,CASSKDRGGLLNTEAFF,TGTGCCAGCAGTAAGGACAGGGGGGGACTACTGAACACTGAAGCTTTCTTT
.,.,TRBV5-1,TRBJ2-7,CASSLIWAASVTYEQYF,TGCGCCAGCAGCTTAATATGGGCGGCTAGCGTCACCTACGAGCAGTACTTC
once,.,TRBV2,TRBJ1-1,CASRGHNPNTEAFF,TGTGCCAGCAGGGGACATAACCCGAACACTGAAGCTTTCTTT
few,.,TRBV20-1,TRBJ1-1,CSASGGEAFF,TGCAGTGCTAGCGGAGGGGAAGCTTTCTTT
.,.,TRBV13,TRBJ2-7,CASSSRTVGYEQYF,TGTGCCAGCAGCTCAAGGACAGTGGGCTACGAGCAGTACTTC
.,.,TRBV28,TRBJ2-5,CASSLSREDGKETQYF,TGTGCCAGCAGTTTAAGTCGGGAAGATGGGAAAGAGACCCAGTACTTC
.,.,TRBV6-1,TRBJ1-4,CASSEAAGDNEKLFF,TGTGCCAGCAGTGAAGCGGCAGGGGATAATGAAAAACTGTTTTTT
.,.,TRBV7-2,TRBJ1-5,CASSMPGNNQPQHF,TGTGCCAGCAGCATGCCGGGGAACAATCAGCCCCAGCATTTT
.,.,TRBV18,TRBJ2-3,CASSPSWASTDTQYF,TGTGCCAGCTCACCATCTTGGGCCAGCACAGATACGCAGTATTTT
.,TRBD2,TRBV5-1,TRBJ2-7,CASSPGLAGLEEQYF,TGCGCCAGCAGCCCGGGACTAGCGGGGCTCGAGGAGCAGTACTTC
once,.,TRBV6-1,TRBJ1-2,CASTPGSRYYGYTF,TGTGCCAGCACCCCAGGCTCCCGGTACTATGGCTACACCTTC
.,.,TRBV5-1,TRBJ1-1,CASSGADDRNTEAFF,TGCGCCAGCAGCGGAGCCGACGACAGGAACACTGAAGCTTTCTTT
.,.,TRBV6-1,TRBJ1-2,CASTPQNTHYGYTF,TGTGCCAGCACCCCACAGAATACCCACTATGGCTACACCTTC
.,.,TRBV4-3,TRBJ2-7,CASSQDLLGRNRLSYEQYF,TGCGCCAGCAGCCAAGATCTTCTAGGACGAAACAGGTTAAGCTACGAGCAGTACTTC
.,TRBD1,TRBV29-1,TRBJ1-2,CSVGDSPNYGYTF,TGCAGCGTTGGGGACAGCCCTAACTATGGCTACACCTTC
few,.,TRBV10-2,TRBJ2-6,CASSESWRLGSGANVLTF,TGCGCCAGCAGTGAGTCGTGGCGTCTAGGCTCTGGGGCCAACGTCCTGACTTTC
.,TRBD1,TRBV19,TRBJ2-7,CASEEGQGDGEQYF,TGTGCCAGCGAGGAGGGACAGGGGGACGGGGAGCAGTACTTC
.,.,TRBV6-1,TRBJ1-5,CASSEDIRNQPQHF,TGTGCCAGCAGTGAAGATATACGGAATCAGCCCCAGCATTTT
.,TRBD1,TRBV4-1,TRBJ1-1,CASSQTGTAFYTEAFF,TGCGCCAGCAGCCAAACCGGGACAGCGTTTTACACTGAAGCTTTCTTT
few,TRBD2,TRBV5-1,TRBJ2-3,CASSFTSVLTDTQYF,TGCGCCAGCAGCTTTACTAGCGTATTGACAGATACGCAGTATTTT
.,.,TRBV20-1,TRBJ2-1,CSLNEQFF,TGCAGCCTAAATGAGCAGTTCTTC